Below are 9 T cell receptor beta chains sequenced from a single sample in a study of CD8 T cells in Susac syndrome. RNA amounts of roughly 0.5 to 1 ug underwent reverse transcription with random hexamers. Via MiXCR, TCRdb re-called the immunoSEQ multiplex PCR reads, giving one row per CDR3 protein. Of some 120,000 distinct CDR3 sequences in the sample, more than 75% are singletons; the top ten hold approximately 0.24%. Sequencing input: CD8+ T cells from PBMCs. These receptors all stem from a human donor with multiple sclerosis.

This chain joins TRBV6-5 and TRBJ2-3; 9 positions match TRBD2. The CDR3 is 16 residues long. Unmatched junction bases numbered 4, after V lost 0 bases and J lost 3 bases. Per the germline V gene, CDR1 is MNHEY and CDR2 is SVGAGI. CDR3 nucleotide sequence: TGTGCCAGCAGTTACTCGGCGGGAGGGCCAACAGATACGCAGTATTTT. It is translated as CASSYSAGGPTDTQYF.

Only a few counts were recorded for this clonotype. CDR3 amino acids: CASSQGISLAYEQYF. The CDR3, as DNA: TGCGCCAGCAGCCAAGGTATCTCATTGGCATACGAGCAGTACTTC. The chain links TRBV4-1 to TRBJ2-7; D unclear. This CDR3 is built from 15 residues. Per the germline V gene, CDR1 is MGHRA and CDR2 is YSYEKL. Trimming removed 1 base at V and 4 bases at J, with 14 bases between.

V gene TRBV19 combines with J gene TRBJ2-3; D unclear. The V end was cut by 1 base, the J end by 6 bases, with 5 bases between. Germline V CDR1 and CDR2: LNHDA, SQIVND (reference sequence). CDR3 length equals 12 residues. The CDR3 sequence is CASSIAPDTQYF. In nucleotides, the CDR3 is TGTGCCAGTAGTATAGCACCGGATACGCAGTATTTT.

CDR3 DNA: TGTGCCTGGAGTGTAGGTTTCGATACGCAGTATTTT. Protein: CAWSVGFDTQYF. V is TRBV30 and J is TRBJ2-3; unclear D gene. The ends were cut back, 0 bases at V and 6 bases at J, with 7 bases in the middle. This CDR3 spans 12 amino acids. Germline V gene sequence: CDR1 GTSNPN, CDR2 SVGIG (reference sequence).

This clonotype was observed once. This sequence joins TRBV2 and TRBJ2-7, with D unresolved. V lost 8 bases to trimming and J lost 3 bases, with 8 bases between them. This CDR3 contains 11 residues. In germline, CDR1 is SNHLY, CDR2 FYNNEI. DNA of the CDR3: TGTGCCAGCGGATATCACTACGAGCAGTACTTC. It encodes CASGYHYEQYF.

CDR3 region: CSVRIAGNTIYF. The CDR3 DNA follows: TGCAGCGTTAGGATCGCTGGAAACACCATATATTTT. The chain employs TRBV29-1 and TRBJ1-3; D remains unclear. This CDR3 has 12 amino acids. CDR1 and CDR2 from the germline V gene are SQVTM and ANQGSEA. Trimming removed 5 bases at V and 2 bases at J, with 7 bases between. Based on the CDR3 plus reference TRBV29-1 and TRBJ1-3, the full variable domain is SAVISQKPSRDICQRGTSLTIQCQVDSQVTMMFWYRQQPGQSLTLIATANQGSEATYESGFVIDKFPISRPNLTFSTLTVSNMSPEDSSIYLCSVRIAGNTIYFGEGSWLTVV.

The V call is TRBV6-5, the J call TRBJ2-1; D is perhaps TRBD1 or TRBD2 (5 bases each). CDR3 length equals 11 residues. Trimming pared 5 bases from V and 9 bases from J, leaving 8 bases between. Germline-derived CDR1 and CDR2 are MNHEY and SVGAGI. Written as DNA, the CDR3 is TGTGCCAGCAGTGAGGGGCCTGAGCAGTTCTTC. Translated, it gives CASSEGPEQFF.

The chain couples TRBV20-1 to TRBJ2-3, with D perhaps TRBD1 (5 bases). This CDR3 spans 15 amino acids. V was trimmed by 0 bases and J by 2 bases, leaving 12 bases between them. CDR1 is DFQATT and CDR2 is SNEGSKA in the germline V gene (reference sequence). CDR3 loop: CSAREDSSPTDTQYF. The CDR3 coding sequence is TGCAGTGCTAGAGAAGACAGCTCCCCCACAGATACGCAGTATTTT.

The genes are TRBV19 and TRBJ2-1, with TRBD1 matching over 8 bases. This CDR3 is built from 14 residues. V lost 8 bases and J lost 3; bases outside the gene matches: 6. CDR1 LNHDA and CDR2 SQIVND come from the germline V gene (reference sequence). The CDR3, as DNA: TGTGCCAGTTCCCAGACAGGGGACTACAATGAGCAGTTCTTC. This gives the protein CASSQTGDYNEQFF.